The 4 T cell receptor beta chains below come from one sample, sequenced in a study of T-cell reconstitution after alpha-beta-depleted transplantation in children. Unique molecular identifiers were incorporated during preparation of the TCRbeta library. TCRdb re-called the PCR reads with MiXCR, one entry per CDR3 protein. The sample lists about 1,000,000 distinct CDR3 sequences; around 30% were seen once. The material sequenced was PBMCs, mostly from graft donor cells, taken 360 days after TCRalphabeta/CD19-depleted stem cell transplant. The receptors stem from a boy younger than two who had a stem cell transplant for SCID, so the T cells may come from the graft donor.

V gene TRBV10-3 combines with J gene TRBJ2-5; D is tentatively TRBD1 or TRBD2 (5 bases each). V shed 8 bases and J shed 1 base, with 11 bases lying between them. The V gene's germline CDR1 is ENHRY and CDR2 SYGVKD. The CDR3 covers 13 residues. CDR3: CAIGWGTQETQYF. The CDR3 region has the DNA TGTGCCATCGGGTGGGGGACCCAAGAGACCCAGTACTTC.

V gene TRBV20-1 combines with J gene TRBJ2-5, with D possibly called TRBD1 or TRBD2 (5 bases each). The V end was cut by 6 bases, the J end by 5 bases, with 22 bases between. The CDR3 has 15 residues. Germline V gene sequence: CDR1 DFQATT, CDR2 SNEGSKA (reference sequence). This CDR3 reads CSALREGLGLETQYF. The CDR3 DNA sequence: TGCAGTGCCCTTCGCGAGGGGCTTGGATTGGAGACCCAGTACTTC.

The chain joins TRBV28 to TRBJ1-2, with D perhaps TRBD1 (5 bases). Germline-derived CDR1 and CDR2 are MDHEN and SYDVKM. This CDR3 has 12 amino acids. The V and J ends lost 11 bases and 3 bases respectively, with 13 bases between them. The CDR3 sequence is CAVSRVDYGYTF. CDR3 coding DNA: TGTGCCGTTAGCAGGGTTGACTATGGCTACACCTTC.

The gene calls are TRBV29-1 and TRBJ1-1, with 9 nucleotides matching TRBD1. CDR3 length equals 12 residues. The trim removed 8 bases at V and 4 bases at J, leaving 5 bases unmatched. Per germline, CDR1 SQVTM and CDR2 ANQGSEA. The CDR3 DNA follows: TGCAGCATCGACAGGGGGGGCACTGAAGCTTTCTTT. Amino acids: CSIDRGGTEAFF.